This T cell receptor (beta chain) was recorded in a study of cytomegalovirus exposure and HLA in healthy donors. Study-wide context: Under 90% of around 400 genotyped donors fell in the Caucasian-associated ancestry cluster. Study results and limitations: Accurate predictions that matched the HLA-A and HLA-B alleles of most subjects were reportedly made from TCR beta sequences. Confirmation in vitro established that three CMV-associated chains were specific for CMV antigens.

A multiplex PCR was run with 60 Vbeta primers and 13 Jbeta primers. Generated by immunoSEQ multiplex PCR, the TCRdb table keeps only in-frame clones and is missing some. Here the sample spans some 110,000 clones, about three quarters being singletons. Note on this clone: What it binds is unknown.

Germline V gene sequence: CDR1 MDHEN, CDR2 SYDVKM. Losses at the gene ends were 2 bases for V and 6 bases for J; bases not matched to a gene: 7. This CDR3 contains 14 residues. The sample taken for sequencing was PBMCs. This chain joins TRBV28 and TRBJ2-7; 7 bases line up with TRBD2. The sequence was obtained from a woman in her thirties or forties in good health and CMV-seropositive. CDR3 sequence: CASSLRGGRPEQYF. The CDR3 DNA reads TGTGCCAGCAGTTTACGAGGCGGGAGACCCGAGCAGTACTTC.